This T cell receptor (beta chain) is from a study of cytomegalovirus exposure and HLA in healthy donors. The study, taken as a whole, reports: Immune exposure data for these donors was limited to CMV serostatus.

PCR was performed using 60 Vbeta and 13 Jbeta primers. Sequencing was performed with immunoSEQ multiplex PCR; in TCRdb, only in-frame clones are kept and a portion is missing. The repertoire consists of 130,000 or so clones, with around three quarters occurring once and the leading ten covering less than 2%. The V and J ends lost 0 bases and 1 base, in that order; junction bases with no gene match: 1. The CDR3 has 15 amino acids. Germline V lookup: CDR1 SGHRS, CDR2 YFSETQ. This clone was detected only once. Its antigen remains unknown. The sample taken for sequencing was PBMCs. This sequence originates from a man in his forties or fifties in good health and CMV-seronegative. The chain has TRBV5-1 and TRBJ1-5, with 7 bases identical to TRBD1. The CDR3 DNA follows: TGCGCCAGCAGCTTGGGACAGGGAAGCAATCAGCCCCAGCATTTT. As protein: CASSLGQGSNQPQHF.